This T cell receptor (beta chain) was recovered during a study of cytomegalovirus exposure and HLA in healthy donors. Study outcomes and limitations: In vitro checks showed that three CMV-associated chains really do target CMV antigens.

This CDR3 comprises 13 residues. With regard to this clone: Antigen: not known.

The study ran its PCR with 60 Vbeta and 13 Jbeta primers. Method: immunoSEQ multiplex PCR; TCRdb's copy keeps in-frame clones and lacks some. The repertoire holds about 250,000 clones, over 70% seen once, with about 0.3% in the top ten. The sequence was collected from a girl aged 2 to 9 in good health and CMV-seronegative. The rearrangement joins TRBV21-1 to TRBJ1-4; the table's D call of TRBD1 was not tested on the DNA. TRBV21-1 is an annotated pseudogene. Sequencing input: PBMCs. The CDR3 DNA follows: TGTGCCGGCGCCCGGGACAGGGGTGAAAAACTGTTTTTT. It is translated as CAGARDRGEKLFF.